This T cell receptor (beta chain) appears in the sequencing data of a study of CD8+ T cells in alopecia areata. Study conclusions and caveats: Scalp clonality, along with expanded CD8+ clones among the top 100, was significantly decreased by tofacitinib. In blood and scalp, many expanded lesional clones persisted during tofacitinib.

Regarding this clone: Its specificity is not known.

The CDR3 is 15 amino acids. Germline assignment: CDR1 SEHNR and CDR2 FQNEAQ (reference sequence). V was clipped by 1 base and J by 8 bases, with 15 bases between them. Extraction and reverse transcription of RNA yielded cDNA as the sequencing template. TCRdb keeps only in-frame clones here, not all; method: immunoSEQ multiplex PCR. The table shows some 200,000 clones, with about three fifths occurring only once. Treatment denoted: oral pan-JAK inhibitor, 5-10 mg twice daily. Sequenced material: CD4+ T cells sorted from blood, taken at week 24, from a patient treated with tofacitinib. V usage is TRBV7-9 and J usage is TRBJ2-4; no definite D call. The receptor was isolated from a human donor with alopecia areata. For the CDR3, the DNA is TGTGCCAGCAGCTTAGGCGGATTAGCATTGGACATTCAGTACTTC. Translation: CASSLGGLALDIQYF.